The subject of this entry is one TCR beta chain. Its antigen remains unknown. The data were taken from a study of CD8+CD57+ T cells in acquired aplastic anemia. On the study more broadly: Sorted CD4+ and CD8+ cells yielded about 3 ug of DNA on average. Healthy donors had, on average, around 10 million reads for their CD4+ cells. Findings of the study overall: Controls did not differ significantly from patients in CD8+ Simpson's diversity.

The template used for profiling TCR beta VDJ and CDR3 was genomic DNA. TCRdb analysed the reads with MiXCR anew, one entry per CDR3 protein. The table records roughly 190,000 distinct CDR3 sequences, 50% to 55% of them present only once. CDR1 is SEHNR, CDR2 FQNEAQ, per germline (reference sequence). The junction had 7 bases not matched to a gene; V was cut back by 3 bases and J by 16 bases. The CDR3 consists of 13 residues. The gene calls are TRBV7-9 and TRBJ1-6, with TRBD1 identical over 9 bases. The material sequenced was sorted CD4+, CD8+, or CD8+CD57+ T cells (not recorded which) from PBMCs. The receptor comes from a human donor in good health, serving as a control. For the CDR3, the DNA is TGTGCCAGCAGCTTCACCGGGACAGGGCTACTCCACTTT. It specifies CASSFTGTGLLHF.